Included here is one T cell receptor (beta chain) sequence, with context. The sample belongs to a study of T cell changes during pregnancy in multiple sclerosis. Looked up from germline, CDR1 is SGDLS and CDR2 is YYNGEE. Trimming left V 0 bases short and J 8 bases short, with 7 bases between. The CDR3 sequence is 12 residues long. Sequenced by immunoSEQ multiplex PCR; TCRdb stores in-frame clones only, minus some. Of more than 85,000 clones in the sample, around 93% were seen once. The chain recombines TRBV9 with TRBJ2-3; TRBD2 might be the D (6 bases). Sequenced material: peripheral blood, taken before pregnancy. This clonotype originated in a female donor with multiple sclerosis, enrolled in a pregnancy study. CDR3 DNA: TGTGCCAGCAGCGTAGAAGCGGGTACGCAGTATTTT. Its protein is CASSVEAGTQYF.